The present T cell receptor (beta chain) was sequenced within a study of blood T cell repertoires in COVID-19. At the level of the study: Acute and convalescent COVID-19 samples came from the United States, Italy and Spain. Sources were T cells, B-cell-depleted T cells, or PBMCs; the material itself was cDNA or gDNA.

Authors' processing steps: Amplified reference gene primers provided the basis for estimating nucleated cell counts. Clones were sequenced by immunoSEQ multiplex PCR, and TCRdb holds only the in-frame ones, with some missing. D and trimming were read from the DNA, whereas the V and J calls and clone size are those reported in that table. The repertoire holds 35,000 to 50,000 clones, more than 70% seen once, with around 6.1% in the top ten. The sequence was collected from an elderly woman with acute or convalescent COVID-19. Sequenced input: peripheral blood.

The CDR3 coding sequence is TGTGCCAGCATCCCTAGGGGGCAGGACTATGGCTACACCTTC. Translating gives CASIPRGQDYGYTF. The chain has TRBV6-5 and TRBJ1-2; 7 bases map to TRBD1. Per the germline V gene, CDR1 is MNHEY and CDR2 is SVGAGI. V shed 7 bases, J shed 3 bases, and the junction held 8 bases outside the gene matches. The CDR3 length is 14 residues.